This T cell receptor beta chain emerged from a study of tumor-infiltrating lymphocytes in primary liver carcinoma. Across the whole study: Stage T1-T3 N0M0 and a size of about 4 to 10 cm characterized the tumors. Study findings and constraints: There was no comparison of CD4+ and CD8+ repertoires, as samples were bulk unsorted.

Remarks on this clonotype: Its antigen is undetermined. The germline gene is not matched at one end of the junction; a read error may be the cause.

RNA isolated from unsorted whole blood supplied the blood RNA, with germline DNA also extracted. Enrolled patients were chronically infected with HBV and treatment-naive. A primer in the constant region served to generate TCR beta cDNA from approximately 500 ng of total RNA. Libraries for TCR beta were built through three nested multiplex PCR rounds, which together made up a slightly modified ARM-PCR procedure. Via MiXCR, TCRdb re-called the multiplex PCR reads, giving one row per CDR3 protein. The sample has 300,000 to 400,000 distinct CDR3 sequences, about 65% seen once; the top ten hold roughly 6%. The receptor's source is a man aged 35-49 years with primary liver carcinoma and hepatitis B virus infection. Sequencing input: peripheral blood.

CDR3 protein: CASRAGDGELLF. CDR3 DNA: TGCGCCAGCAGGGCGGGAGACGGGGAGCTGCTTTTT. This chain connects TRBV4-1 to TRBJ2-2; 7 nucleotides line up with TRBD2. The CDR3 loop spans 12 amino acids. The germline V gene encodes CDR1 MGHRA and CDR2 YSYEKL.